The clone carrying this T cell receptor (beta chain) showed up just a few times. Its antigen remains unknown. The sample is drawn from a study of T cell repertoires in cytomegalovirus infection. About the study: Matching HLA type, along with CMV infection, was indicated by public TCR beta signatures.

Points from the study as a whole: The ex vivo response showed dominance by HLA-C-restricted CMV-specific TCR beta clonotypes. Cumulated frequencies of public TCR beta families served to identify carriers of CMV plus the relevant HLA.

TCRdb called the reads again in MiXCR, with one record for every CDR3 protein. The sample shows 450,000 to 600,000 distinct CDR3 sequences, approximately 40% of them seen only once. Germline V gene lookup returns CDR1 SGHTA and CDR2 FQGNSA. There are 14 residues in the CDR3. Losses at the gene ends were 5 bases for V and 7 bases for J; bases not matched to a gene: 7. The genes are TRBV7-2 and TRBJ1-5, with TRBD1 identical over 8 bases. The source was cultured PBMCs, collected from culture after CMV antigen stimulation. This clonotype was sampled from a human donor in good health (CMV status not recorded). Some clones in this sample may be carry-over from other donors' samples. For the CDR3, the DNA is TGTGCCAGCAGCCCTGGACAGGGATGGCAGCCCCAGCATTTT. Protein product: CASSPGQGWQPQHF.